This T cell receptor (beta chain) was sequenced in a study of blood T cells in healthy people across ages. Study results and caveats: Possibly, changes in expanded clonotypes were confounded because donor CMV status was unknown. Diversity of TCR beta correlated strongly with naive T cell percentage.

This clonotype showed up just a few times. Its antigen is still unknown. Alongside a J-beta primer mix, a sample-barcoded 5' primer served in a second PCR lasting about 7 to 12 cycles. Each TCR beta cDNA got a 12-nucleotide random molecular identifier. TCRdb passed the 5' RACE reads through MiXCR, listing each CDR3 protein once. The table shows around 1,000,000 distinct CDR3 sequences, with almost 25% occurring only once. The CDR3 has 15 residues. Germline V gene sequence: CDR1 LGHDT, CDR2 YNNKEL (reference sequence). J lost 4 bases, V lost 5 bases, and 9 bases had no gene match. This same sample was also part of a study on T cells of mothers and their children.

This TCR came from a girl aged 2-9 years in good health. This chain uses TRBV3-1 with TRBJ2-5, with TRBD1 matching over 8 bases. Input material: blood. The CDR3 region is CASSTMVTGGETQYF. CDR3 nucleotides: TGTGCCAGCAGCACTATGGTCACAGGGGGAGAGACCCAGTACTTC.